Listed below are T cell receptor beta chains from one sample, sequenced in a study of CD8 T cells in Susac syndrome. TCRdb re-analysed the immunoSEQ multiplex PCR reads in MiXCR, keeping a single row per CDR3 protein. Of a few hundred thousand distinct CDR3 sequences listed, approximately 85% were seen once; the top ten hold approximately 0.11%. Sequenced sample: CD8+ T cells from PBMCs. All receptors come from a human donor with multiple sclerosis. The CDR3 runs from the conserved cysteine through the conserved F or W. A D gene is named only where the DNA matches it firmly. Only some rows state a clone size, as once, few, many or a class for expanded clones.

J gene	D gene	clone size	V gene	CDR3 DNA	CDR3 protein
TRBJ1-1	NA	few	TRBV10-2	TGCGCCAGCTCACAGGGAACAACTGAAGCTTTCTTT	CASSQGTTEAFF
TRBJ2-7	NA	few	TRBV7-3	TGTGCCAGCAGCTTAACTCCTAGTGGCGAGCAGTACTTC	CASSLTPSGEQYF
TRBJ2-4	TRBD2	NA	TRBV5-4	TGTGCCAGCAGCCTTACACTAGCGGGGGATAAAAACATTCAGTACTTC	CASSLTLAGDKNIQYF
TRBJ2-3	NA	few	TRBV18	TGTGCCAGCTCACCGATGACGGGGGCAAGGGGCCTTGATACGCAGTATTTT	CASSPMTGARGLDTQYF
TRBJ2-7	TRBD2	NA	TRBV9	TGTGCCAGCACCCAGGGACTAGCCGGCTACGAGCAGTACTTC	CASTQGLAGYEQYF
TRBJ1-2	NA	NA	TRBV20-1	TGCAGCGCGAAGACCTCCAGCTATGGCTACACCTTC	CSAKTSSYGYTF
TRBJ2-7	TRBD2	NA	TRBV7-8	TGTGCCAGCAGCCTAGGACTAGCGGGGTTCAAGGAGCAGTACTTC	CASSLGLAGFKEQYF
TRBJ2-7	NA	NA	TRBV19	TGTGCCAGTAGTATAGATCTTGAGGGCCTCGAGCAGTACTTC	CASSIDLEGLEQYF
TRBJ2-7	NA	once	TRBV4-1	TGCGCCAGCAGCCAAAGTCGGGAGAACGAGCAGTACTTC	CASSQSRENEQYF
TRBJ2-1	NA	NA	TRBV19	TGTGCCAGTAGTTCGGCGGGGAGCTCCTACAATGAGCAGTTCTTC	CASSSAGSSYNEQFF
TRBJ2-1	NA	NA	TRBV10-3	TGTGCCATCAGTGAGTCCTTTTTAACGGCCAGCTCCTACAATGAGCAGTTCTTC	CAISESFLTASSYNEQFF
TRBJ2-2	NA	NA	TRBV20-1	TGCAGTGCTAGAGATCCCTCTCACGGGAGAGCCGGGGAGCTGTTTTTT	CSARDPSHGRAGELFF
TRBJ2-7	TRBD2	few	TRBV9	TGTGCCAGCAGCATTACTAGCGGCTACGAGCAGTACTTC	CASSITSGYEQYF
TRBJ2-2	TRBD1	NA	TRBV9	TGTGCCAGCAGCCCCCCCGGGACAGGGGGTAACGGGGAGCTGTTTTTT	CASSPPGTGGNGELFF